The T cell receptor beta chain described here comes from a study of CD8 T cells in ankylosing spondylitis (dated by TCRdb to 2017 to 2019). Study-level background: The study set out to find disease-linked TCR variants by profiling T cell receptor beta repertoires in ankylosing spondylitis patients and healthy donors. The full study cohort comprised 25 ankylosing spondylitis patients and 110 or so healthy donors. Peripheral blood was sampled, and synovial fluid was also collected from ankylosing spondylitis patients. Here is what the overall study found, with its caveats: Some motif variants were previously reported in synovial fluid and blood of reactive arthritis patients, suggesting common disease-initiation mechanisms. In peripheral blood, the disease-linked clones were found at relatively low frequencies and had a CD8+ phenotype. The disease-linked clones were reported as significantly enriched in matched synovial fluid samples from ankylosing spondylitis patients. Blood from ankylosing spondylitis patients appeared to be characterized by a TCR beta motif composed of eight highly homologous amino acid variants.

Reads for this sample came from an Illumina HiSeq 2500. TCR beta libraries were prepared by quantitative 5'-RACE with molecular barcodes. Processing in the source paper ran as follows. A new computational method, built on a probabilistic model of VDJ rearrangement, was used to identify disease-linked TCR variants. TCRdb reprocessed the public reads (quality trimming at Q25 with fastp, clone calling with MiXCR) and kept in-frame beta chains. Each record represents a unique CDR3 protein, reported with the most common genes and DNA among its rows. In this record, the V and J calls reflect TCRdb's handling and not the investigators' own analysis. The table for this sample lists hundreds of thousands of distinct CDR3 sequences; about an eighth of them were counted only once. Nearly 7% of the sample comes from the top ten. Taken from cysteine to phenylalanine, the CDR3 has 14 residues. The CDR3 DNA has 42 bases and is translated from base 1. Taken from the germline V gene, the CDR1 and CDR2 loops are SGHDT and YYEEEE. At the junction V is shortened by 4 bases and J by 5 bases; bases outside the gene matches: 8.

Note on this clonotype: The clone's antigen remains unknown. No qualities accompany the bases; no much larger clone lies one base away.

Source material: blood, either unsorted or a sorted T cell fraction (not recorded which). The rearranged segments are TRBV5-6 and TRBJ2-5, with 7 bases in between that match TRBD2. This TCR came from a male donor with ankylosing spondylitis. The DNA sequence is TGTGCCAGCAGCGCGGTCGGCGGGAGCGAGACCCAGTACTTC. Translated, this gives CASSAVGGSETQYF.